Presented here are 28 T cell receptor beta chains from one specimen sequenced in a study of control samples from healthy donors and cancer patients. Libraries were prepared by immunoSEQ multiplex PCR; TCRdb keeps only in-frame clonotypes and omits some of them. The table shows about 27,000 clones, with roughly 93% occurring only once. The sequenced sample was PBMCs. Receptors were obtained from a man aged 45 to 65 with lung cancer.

The CDR3 loop is CAISESTGGAWQETQYF. For the CDR3, the DNA is TGTGCCATCAGTGAGTCGACGGGGGGGGCTTGGCAAGAGACCCAGTACTTC. This chain links TRBV10-3 with TRBJ2-5; TRBD2 matches 8 bases. CDR1 and CDR2 (germline): ENHRY, SYGVKD. V trimming: 0 bases; J trimming: 2 bases; junction bases outside the gene matches: 8. The CDR3 loop spans 17 amino acids.

CDR3 region: CATKSGQGRTEAFF. The CDR3 DNA sequence: TGTGCCACCAAATCGGGACAGGGAAGGACTGAAGCTTTCTTT. The rearrangement links TRBV24-1 to TRBJ1-1; 9 bases match TRBD1. The germline gives CDR1 KGHDR, CDR2 SFDVKD. Trimming at V came to 8 bases and at J to 5 bases, leaving 8 bases not matched to a gene. This CDR3 spans 14 amino acids.

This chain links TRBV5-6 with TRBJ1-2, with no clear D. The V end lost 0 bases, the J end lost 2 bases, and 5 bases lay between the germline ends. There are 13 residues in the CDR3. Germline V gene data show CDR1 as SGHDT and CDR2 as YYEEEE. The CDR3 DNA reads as TGTGCCAGCAGCTTGGGGCAGAACTATGGCTACACCTTC. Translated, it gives CASSLGQNYGYTF.

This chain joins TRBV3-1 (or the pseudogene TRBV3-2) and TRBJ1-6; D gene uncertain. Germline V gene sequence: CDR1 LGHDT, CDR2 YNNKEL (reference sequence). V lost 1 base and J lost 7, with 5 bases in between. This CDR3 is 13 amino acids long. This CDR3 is CASSQGGNSPLHF. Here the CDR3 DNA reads TGTGCCAGCAGCCAAGGTGGAAATTCACCCCTCCACTTT.

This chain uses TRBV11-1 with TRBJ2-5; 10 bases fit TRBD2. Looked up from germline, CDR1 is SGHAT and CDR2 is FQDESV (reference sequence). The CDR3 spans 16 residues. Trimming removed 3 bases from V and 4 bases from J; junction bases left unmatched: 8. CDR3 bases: TGTGCCAGCAGCTTCCGGACTAGCGGATTGGTAGAGACCCAGTACTTC. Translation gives CASSFRTSGLVETQYF.

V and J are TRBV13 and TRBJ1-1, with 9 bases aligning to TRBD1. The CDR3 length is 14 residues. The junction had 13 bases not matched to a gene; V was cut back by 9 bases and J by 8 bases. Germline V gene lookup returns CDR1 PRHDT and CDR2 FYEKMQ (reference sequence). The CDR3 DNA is TGTGCCAGTGACGCCGGGACAGGGCCTATAGAAGCTTTCTTT. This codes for CASDAGTGPIEAFF.

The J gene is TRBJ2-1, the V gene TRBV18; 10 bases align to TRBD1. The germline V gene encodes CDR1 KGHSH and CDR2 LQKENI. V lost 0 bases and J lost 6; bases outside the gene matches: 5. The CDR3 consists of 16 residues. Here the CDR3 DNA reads TGTGCCAGCTCACCACCGAGTGGACAGGGGGGCAATGAGCAGTTCTTC. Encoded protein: CASSPPSGQGGNEQFF.

The CDR3 here is CASSISGGENNEQFF. In DNA form, the CDR3 reads TGTGCCAGTAGTATCAGCGGGGGAGAGAACAATGAGCAGTTCTTC. The chain combines TRBV19 with TRBJ2-1; 8 nucleotides align to TRBD2. Germline loops: CDR1 LNHDA, CDR2 SQIVND (reference sequence). The CDR3 contains 15 residues. J lost 5 bases, V lost 3 bases, and 6 bases had no gene match.

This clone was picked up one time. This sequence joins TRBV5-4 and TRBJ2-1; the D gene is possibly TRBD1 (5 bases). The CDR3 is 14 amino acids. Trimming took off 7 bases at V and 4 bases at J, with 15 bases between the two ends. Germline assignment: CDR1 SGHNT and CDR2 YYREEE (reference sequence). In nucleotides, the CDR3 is TGTGCCAGCTTACGAATAGGGGAATACAATGAGCAGTTCTTC. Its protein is CASLRIGEYNEQFF.

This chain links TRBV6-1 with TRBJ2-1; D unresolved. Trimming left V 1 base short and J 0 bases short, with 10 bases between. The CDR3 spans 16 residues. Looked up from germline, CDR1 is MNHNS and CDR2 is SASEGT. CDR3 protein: CASSEDSYSSYNEQFF. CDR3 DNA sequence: TGTGCCAGCAGTGAAGATAGTTACTCCTCCTACAATGAGCAGTTCTTC.

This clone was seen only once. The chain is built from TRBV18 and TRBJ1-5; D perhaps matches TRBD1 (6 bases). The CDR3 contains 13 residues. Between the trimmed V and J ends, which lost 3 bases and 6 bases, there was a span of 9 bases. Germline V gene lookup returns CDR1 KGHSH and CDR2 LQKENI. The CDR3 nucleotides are TGTGCCAGCTCACCTCCACAGGGTCAGCCCCAGCATTTT. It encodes CASSPPQGQPQHF.

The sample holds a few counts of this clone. For the CDR3, the DNA is TGCGCCAGCAGCCAAGATCTCGGGGGCAGGGGCTACGAGCAGTACTTC. Amino acid sequence: CASSQDLGGRGYEQYF. The J gene is TRBJ2-7, the V gene TRBV4-3; possibly TRBD1 or TRBD2 for D (6 bases each). The V gene lost 0 bases and the J gene lost 3 bases, with 15 bases spanning the gap. The germline V gene encodes CDR1 LGHNA and CDR2 YSLEER. The CDR3 extends over 16 amino acids.

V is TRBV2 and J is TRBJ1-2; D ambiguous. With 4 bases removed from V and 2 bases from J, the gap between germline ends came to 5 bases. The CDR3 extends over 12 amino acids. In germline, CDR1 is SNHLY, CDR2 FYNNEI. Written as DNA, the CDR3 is TGTGCCAGCAGTGGACTGAACTATGGCTACACCTTC. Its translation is CASSGLNYGYTF.

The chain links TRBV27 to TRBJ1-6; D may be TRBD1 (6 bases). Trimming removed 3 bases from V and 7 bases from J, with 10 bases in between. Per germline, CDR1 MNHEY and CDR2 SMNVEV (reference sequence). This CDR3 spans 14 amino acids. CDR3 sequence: CASSFHRANSPLHF. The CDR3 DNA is TGTGCCAGCAGTTTTCACAGGGCCAATTCACCCCTCCACTTT.

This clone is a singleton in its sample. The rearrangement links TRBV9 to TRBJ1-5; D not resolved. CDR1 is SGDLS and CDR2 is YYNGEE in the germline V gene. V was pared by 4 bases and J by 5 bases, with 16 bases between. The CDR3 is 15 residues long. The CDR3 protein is CASSLNWGMDQPQHF. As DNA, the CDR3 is TGTGCCAGCAGCCTGAACTGGGGTATGGATCAGCCCCAGCATTTT.

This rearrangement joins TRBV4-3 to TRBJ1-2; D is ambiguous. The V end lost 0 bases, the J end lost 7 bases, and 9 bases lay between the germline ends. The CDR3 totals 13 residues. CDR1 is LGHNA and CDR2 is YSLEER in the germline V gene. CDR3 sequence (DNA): TGCGCCAGCAGCCAAGACAGCAACGGTGGCTACACCTTC. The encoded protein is CASSQDSNGGYTF.

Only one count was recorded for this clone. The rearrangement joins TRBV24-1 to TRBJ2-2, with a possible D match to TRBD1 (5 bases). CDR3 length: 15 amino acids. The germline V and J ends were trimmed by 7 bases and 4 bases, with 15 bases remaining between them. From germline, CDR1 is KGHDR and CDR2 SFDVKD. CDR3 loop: CATSAKGPSTGELFF. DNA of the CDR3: TGTGCCACCAGCGCGAAGGGGCCTAGCACCGGGGAGCTGTTTTTT.

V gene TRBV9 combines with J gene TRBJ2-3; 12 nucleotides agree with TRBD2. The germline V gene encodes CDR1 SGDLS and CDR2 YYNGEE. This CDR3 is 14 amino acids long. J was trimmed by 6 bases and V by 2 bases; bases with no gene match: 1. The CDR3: CASSVLAGGDTQYF. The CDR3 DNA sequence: TGTGCCAGCAGCGTTCTAGCGGGGGGGGATACGCAGTATTTT.

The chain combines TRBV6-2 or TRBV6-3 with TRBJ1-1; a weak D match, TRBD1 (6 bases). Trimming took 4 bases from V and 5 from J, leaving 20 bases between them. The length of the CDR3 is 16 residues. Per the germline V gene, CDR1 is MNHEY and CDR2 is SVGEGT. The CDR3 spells CASSWGFVGARTEAFF. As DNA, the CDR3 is TGTGCCAGCAGTTGGGGTTTTGTGGGGGCTCGAACTGAAGCTTTCTTT.

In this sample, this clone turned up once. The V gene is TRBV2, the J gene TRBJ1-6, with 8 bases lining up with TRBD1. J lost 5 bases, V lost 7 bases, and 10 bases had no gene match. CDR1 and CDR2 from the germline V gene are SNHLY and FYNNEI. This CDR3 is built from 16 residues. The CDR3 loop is CASTPQGAGDNSPLHF. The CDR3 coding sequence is TGTGCCAGCACCCCCCAGGGGGCAGGGGATAATTCACCCCTCCACTTT.

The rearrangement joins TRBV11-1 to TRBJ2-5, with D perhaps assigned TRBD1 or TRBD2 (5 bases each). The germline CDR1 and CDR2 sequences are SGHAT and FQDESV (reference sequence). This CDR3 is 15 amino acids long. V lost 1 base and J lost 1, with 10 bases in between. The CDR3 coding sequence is TGTGCCAGCAGCTTAGGGCCGGGACCCCAAGAGACCCAGTACTTC. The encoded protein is CASSLGPGPQETQYF.

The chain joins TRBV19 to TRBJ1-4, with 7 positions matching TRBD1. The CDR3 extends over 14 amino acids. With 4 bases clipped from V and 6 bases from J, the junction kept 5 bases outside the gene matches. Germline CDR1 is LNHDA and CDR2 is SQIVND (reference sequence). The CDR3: CASSTRQGHEKLFF. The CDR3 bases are TGTGCCAGTAGTACACGACAGGGCCATGAAAAACTGTTTTTT.

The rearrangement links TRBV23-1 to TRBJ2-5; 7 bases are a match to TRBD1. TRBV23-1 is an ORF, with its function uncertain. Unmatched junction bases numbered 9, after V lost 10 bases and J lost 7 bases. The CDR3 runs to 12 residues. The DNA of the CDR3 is TGCGCCACACTCGACAGGGATGGGACCCAGTACTTC. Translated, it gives CATLDRDGTQYF.

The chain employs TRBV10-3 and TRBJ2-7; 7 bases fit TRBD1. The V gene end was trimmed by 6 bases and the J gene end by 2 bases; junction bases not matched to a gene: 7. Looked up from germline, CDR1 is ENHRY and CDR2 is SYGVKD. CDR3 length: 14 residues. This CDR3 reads CAIRPGTAAYEQYF. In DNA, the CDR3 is TGTGCCATCAGACCCGGGACAGCCGCCTACGAGCAGTACTTC.

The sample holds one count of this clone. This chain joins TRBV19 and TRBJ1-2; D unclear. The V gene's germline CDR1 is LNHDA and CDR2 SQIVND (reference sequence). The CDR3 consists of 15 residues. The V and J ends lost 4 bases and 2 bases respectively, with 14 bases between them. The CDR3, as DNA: TGTGCCAGTAGTACCGCCCTCGGGAGGAACTATGGCTACACCTTC. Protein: CASSTALGRNYGYTF.

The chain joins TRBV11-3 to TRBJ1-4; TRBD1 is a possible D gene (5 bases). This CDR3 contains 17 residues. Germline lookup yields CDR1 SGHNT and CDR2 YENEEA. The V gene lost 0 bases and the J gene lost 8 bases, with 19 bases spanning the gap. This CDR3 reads CASSLDRTSREEEKLFF. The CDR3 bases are TGTGCCAGCAGCTTAGATCGTACCAGCAGGGAAGAGGAAAAACTGTTTTTT.

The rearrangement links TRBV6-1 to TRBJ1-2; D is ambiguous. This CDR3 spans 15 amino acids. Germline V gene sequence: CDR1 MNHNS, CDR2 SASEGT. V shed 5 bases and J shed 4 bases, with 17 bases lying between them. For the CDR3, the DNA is TGTGCCAGCAGTCCTCTCACTTCGGACTTCTATGGCTACACCTTC. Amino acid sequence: CASSPLTSDFYGYTF.

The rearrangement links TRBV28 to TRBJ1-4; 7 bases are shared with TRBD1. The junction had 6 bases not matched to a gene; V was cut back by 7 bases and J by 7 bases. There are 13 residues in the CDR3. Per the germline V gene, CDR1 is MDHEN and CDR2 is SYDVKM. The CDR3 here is CASNQGGSEKLFF. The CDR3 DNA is TGTGCCAGCAATCAGGGGGGTAGTGAAAAACTGTTTTTT. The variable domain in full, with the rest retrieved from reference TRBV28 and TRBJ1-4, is DVKVTQSSRYLVKRTGEKVFLECVQDMDHENMFWYRQDPGLGLRLIYFSYDVKMKEKGDIPEGYSVSREKKERFSLILESASTNQTSMYLCASNQGGSEKLFFGSGTQLSVL.